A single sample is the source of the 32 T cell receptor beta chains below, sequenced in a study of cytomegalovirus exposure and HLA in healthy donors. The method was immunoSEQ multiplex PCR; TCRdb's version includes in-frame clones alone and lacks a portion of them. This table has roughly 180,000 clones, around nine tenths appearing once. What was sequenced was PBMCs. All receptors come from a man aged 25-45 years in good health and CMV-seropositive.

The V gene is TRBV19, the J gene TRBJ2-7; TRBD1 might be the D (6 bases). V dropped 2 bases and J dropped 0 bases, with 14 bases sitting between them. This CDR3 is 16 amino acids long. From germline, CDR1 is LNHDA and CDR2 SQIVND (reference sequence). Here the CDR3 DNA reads TGTGCCAGTAGTATAATGGACAGCCGCAGCTCCTACGAGCAGTACTTC. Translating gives CASSIMDSRSSYEQYF.

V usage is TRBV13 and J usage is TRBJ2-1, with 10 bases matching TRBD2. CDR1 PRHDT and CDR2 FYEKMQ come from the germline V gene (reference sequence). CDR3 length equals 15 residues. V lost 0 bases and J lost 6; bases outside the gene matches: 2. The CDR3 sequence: CASSLGRTSGNEQFF. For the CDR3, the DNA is TGTGCCAGCAGCTTAGGGAGGACTAGCGGCAATGAGCAGTTCTTC.

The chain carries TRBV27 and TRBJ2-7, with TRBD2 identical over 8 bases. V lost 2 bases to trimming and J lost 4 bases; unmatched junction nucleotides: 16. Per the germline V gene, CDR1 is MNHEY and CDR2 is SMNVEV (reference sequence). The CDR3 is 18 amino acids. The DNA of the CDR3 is TGTGCCAGCAGTTTAGCCCCCTTCGCTAGCGGGCAAACTTACGAGCAGTACTTC. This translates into CASSLAPFASGQTYEQYF.

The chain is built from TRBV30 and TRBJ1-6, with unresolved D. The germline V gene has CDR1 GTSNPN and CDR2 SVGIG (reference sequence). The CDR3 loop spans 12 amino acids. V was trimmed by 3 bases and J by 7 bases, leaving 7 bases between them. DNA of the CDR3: TGTGCCTGGAGCCTAGTGAATTCACCCCTCCACTTT. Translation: CAWSLVNSPLHF.

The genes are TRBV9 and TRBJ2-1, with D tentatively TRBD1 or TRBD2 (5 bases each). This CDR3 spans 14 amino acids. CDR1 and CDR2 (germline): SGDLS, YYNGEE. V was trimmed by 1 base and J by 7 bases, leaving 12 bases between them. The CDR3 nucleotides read TGTGCCAGCAGCGTATCGGGGACCCAAAATGAGCAGTTCTTC. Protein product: CASSVSGTQNEQFF.

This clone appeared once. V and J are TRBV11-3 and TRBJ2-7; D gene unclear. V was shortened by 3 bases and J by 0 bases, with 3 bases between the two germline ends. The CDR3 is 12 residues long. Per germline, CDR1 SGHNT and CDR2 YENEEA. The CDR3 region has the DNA TGTGCCAGCAGCTTCCGCTCCTACGAGCAGTACTTC. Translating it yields CASSFRSYEQYF.

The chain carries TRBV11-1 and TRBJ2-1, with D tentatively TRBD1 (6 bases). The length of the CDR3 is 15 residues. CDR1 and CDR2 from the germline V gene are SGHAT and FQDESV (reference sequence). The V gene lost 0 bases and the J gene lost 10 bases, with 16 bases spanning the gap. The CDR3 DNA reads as TGTGCCAGCAGCTTAGCGCAGGTTGGACAGTTCGAGCAGTTCTTC. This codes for CASSLAQVGQFEQFF.

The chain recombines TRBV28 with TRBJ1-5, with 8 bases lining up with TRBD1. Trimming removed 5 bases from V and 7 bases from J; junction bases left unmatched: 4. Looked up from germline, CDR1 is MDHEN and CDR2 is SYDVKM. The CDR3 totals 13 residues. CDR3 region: CASSRTGRQPQHF. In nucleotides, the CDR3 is TGTGCCAGCAGTCGGACAGGGCGACAGCCCCAGCATTTT.

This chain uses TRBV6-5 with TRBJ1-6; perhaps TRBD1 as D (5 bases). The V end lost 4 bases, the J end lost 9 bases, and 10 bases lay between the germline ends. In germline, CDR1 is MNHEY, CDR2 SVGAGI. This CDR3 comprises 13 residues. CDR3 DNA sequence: TGTGCCAGCAGTTTGGGGGGGGGTTCACCCCTCCACTTT. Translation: CASSLGGGSPLHF.

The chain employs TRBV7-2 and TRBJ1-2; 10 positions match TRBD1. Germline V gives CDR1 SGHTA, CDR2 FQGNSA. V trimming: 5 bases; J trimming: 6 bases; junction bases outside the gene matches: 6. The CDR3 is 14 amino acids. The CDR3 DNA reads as TGTGCCAGCAGCCCCCCAGACAGGGGGCATGGCTACACCTTC. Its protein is CASSPPDRGHGYTF.

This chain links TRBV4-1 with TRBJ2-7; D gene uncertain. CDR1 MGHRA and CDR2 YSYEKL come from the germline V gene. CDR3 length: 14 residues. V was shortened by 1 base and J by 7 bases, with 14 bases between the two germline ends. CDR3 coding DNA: TGCGCCAGCAGCCAAGGTGTGGGCTCAACGGAGCAGTACTTC. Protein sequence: CASSQGVGSTEQYF.

CDR3 protein: CATSRDGTAAGYEQYF. CDR3 nucleotide sequence: TGTGCCACCAGCAGAGATGGGACAGCGGCAGGCTACGAGCAGTACTTC. V gene TRBV15 combines with J gene TRBJ2-7; 7 bases align to TRBD1. Germline trimming cut 0 bases from V and 3 bases from J; bases unmatched to any gene: 8. The CDR3 is 16 amino acids. Germline V gene data show CDR1 as LNHNV and CDR2 as YYDKDF (reference sequence).

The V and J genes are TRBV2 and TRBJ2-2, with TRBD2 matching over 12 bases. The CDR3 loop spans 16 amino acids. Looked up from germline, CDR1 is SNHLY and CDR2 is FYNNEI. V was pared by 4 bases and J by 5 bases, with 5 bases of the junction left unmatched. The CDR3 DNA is TGTGCCAGCAGTGGTGGGCTAGCGGGGGGGACCGGGGAGCTGTTTTTT. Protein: CASSGGLAGGTGELFF.

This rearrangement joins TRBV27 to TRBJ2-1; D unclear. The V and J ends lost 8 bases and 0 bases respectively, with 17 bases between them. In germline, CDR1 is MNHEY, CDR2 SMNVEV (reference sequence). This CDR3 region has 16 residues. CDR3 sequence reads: CASSSANFNSYNEQFF. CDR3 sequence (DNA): TGTGCCAGCTCCTCAGCCAATTTTAACTCCTACAATGAGCAGTTCTTC.

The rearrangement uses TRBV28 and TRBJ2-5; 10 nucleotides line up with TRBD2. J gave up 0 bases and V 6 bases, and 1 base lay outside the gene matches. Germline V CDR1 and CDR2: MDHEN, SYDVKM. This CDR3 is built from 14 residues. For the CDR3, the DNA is TGTGCCAGCAGCCTAGCGGGGGACCAAGAGACCCAGTACTTC. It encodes CASSLAGDQETQYF.

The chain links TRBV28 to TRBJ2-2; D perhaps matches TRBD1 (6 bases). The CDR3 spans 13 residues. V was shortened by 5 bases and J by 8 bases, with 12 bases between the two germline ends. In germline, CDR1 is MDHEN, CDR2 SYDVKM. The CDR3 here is CASSGQNMGELFF. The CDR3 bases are TGTGCCAGCAGTGGACAGAACATGGGGGAGCTGTTTTTT.

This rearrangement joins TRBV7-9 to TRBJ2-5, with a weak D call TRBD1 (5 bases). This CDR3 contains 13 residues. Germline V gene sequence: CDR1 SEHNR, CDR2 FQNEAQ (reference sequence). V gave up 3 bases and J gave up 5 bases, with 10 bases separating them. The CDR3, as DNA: TGTGCCAGCAGCTTCAGGGCTGTGGAGACCCAGTACTTC. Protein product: CASSFRAVETQYF.

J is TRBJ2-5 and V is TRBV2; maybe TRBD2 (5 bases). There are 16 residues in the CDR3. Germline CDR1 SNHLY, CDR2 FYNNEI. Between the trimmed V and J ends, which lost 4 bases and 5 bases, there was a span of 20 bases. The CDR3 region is CASSVHLLRGGETQYF. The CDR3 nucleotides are TGTGCCAGCAGTGTCCACCTATTACGCGGCGGGGAGACCCAGTACTTC.

The CDR3 protein is CASFLGGFNTEAFF. The CDR3 coding sequence is TGTGCCTCTTTTTTGGGGGGTTTCAACACTGAAGCTTTCTTT. The V gene is TRBV30, the J gene TRBJ1-1, with a weak D call TRBD1 (5 bases). Trimming stripped 7 bases from V and 2 bases from J, with 17 bases between. The length of the CDR3 is 14 residues. Germline V gives CDR1 GTSNPN, CDR2 SVGIG (reference sequence).

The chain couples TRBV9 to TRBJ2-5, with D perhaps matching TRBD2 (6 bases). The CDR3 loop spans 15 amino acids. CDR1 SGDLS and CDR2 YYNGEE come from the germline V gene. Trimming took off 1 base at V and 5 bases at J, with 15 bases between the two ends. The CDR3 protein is CASSVRRGDVETQYF. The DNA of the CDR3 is TGTGCCAGCAGCGTACGGCGGGGCGATGTGGAGACCCAGTACTTC.

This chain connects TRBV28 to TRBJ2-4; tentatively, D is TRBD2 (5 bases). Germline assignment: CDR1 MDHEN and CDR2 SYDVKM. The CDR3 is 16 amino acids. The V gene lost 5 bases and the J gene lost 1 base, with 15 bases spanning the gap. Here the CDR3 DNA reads TGTGCCAGCAGTCCCGCCGGACTTTCGGCCAAAAACATTCAGTACTTC. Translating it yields CASSPAGLSAKNIQYF.

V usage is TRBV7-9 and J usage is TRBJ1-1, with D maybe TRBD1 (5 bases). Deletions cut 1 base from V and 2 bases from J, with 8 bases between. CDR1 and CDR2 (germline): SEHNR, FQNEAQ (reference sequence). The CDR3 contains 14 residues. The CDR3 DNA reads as TGTGCCAGCAGCTTAGGGACACTTAACACTGAAGCTTTCTTT. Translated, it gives CASSLGTLNTEAFF.

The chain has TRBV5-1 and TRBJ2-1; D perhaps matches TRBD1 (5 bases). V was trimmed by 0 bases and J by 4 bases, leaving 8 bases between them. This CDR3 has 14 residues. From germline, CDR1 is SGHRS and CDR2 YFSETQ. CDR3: CASSLEDSYNEQFF. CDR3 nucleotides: TGCGCCAGCAGCTTGGAAGACAGTTACAATGAGCAGTTCTTC.

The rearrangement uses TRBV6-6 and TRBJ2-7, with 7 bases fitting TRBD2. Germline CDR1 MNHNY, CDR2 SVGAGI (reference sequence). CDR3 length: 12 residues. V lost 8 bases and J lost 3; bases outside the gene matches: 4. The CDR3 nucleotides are TGTGCCAGCCAAGCGGGAAACTACGAGCAGTACTTC. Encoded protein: CASQAGNYEQYF.

CDR3 sequence: CSVEGTPYGYTF. For the CDR3, the DNA is TGCAGCGTTGAGGGCACTCCTTATGGCTACACCTTC. The chain carries TRBV29-1 and TRBJ1-2; no firm D call. Germline V lookup: CDR1 SQVTM, CDR2 ANQGSEA. The CDR3 loop spans 12 amino acids. Trimming cost V 3 bases and J 5 bases, with 10 bases left between them.

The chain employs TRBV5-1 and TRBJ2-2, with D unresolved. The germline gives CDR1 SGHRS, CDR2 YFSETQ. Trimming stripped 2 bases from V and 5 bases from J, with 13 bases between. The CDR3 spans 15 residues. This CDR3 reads CASSLAAAQTGELFF. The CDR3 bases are TGCGCCAGCAGCTTAGCAGCCGCTCAAACCGGGGAGCTGTTTTTT.

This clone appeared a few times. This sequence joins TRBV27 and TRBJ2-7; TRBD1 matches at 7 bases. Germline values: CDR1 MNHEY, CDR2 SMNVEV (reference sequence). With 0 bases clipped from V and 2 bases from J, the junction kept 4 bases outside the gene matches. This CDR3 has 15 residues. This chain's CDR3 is CASSLSTGRTYEQYF. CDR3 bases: TGTGCCAGCAGTTTATCGACAGGGAGAACCTACGAGCAGTACTTC.

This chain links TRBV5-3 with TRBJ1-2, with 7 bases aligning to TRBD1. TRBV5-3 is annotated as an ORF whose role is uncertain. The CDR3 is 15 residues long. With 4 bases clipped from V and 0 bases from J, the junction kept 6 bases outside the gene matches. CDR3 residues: CARSNWTGSNYGYTF. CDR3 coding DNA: TGTGCCAGAAGCAACTGGACAGGTTCTAACTATGGCTACACCTTC.

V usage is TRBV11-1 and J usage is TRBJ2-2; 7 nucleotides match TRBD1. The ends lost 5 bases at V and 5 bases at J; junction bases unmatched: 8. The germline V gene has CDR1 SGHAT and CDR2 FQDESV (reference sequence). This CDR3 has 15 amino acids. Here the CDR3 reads CASSADRVKTGELFF. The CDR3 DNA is TGTGCCAGCAGCGCTGACAGGGTGAAGACCGGGGAGCTGTTTTTT. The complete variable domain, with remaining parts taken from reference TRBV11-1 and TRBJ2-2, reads EAEVAQSPRYKITEKSQAVAFWCDPISGHATLYWYRQILGQGPELLVQFQDESVVDDSQLPKDRFSAERLKGVDSTLKIQPAELGDSAMYLCASSADRVKTGELFFGEGSRLTVL.

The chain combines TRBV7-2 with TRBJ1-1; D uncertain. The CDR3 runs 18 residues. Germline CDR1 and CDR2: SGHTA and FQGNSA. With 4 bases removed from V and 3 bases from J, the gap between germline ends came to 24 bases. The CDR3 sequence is CASSSLWISEHFYTEAFF. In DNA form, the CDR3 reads TGTGCCAGCAGCTCTTTGTGGATCTCGGAGCACTTCTACACTGAAGCTTTCTTT.

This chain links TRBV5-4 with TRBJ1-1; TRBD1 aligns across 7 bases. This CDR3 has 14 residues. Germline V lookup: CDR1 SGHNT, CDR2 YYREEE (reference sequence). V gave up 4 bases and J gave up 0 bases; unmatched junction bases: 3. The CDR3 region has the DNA TGTGCCAGCAGCGCGGGACAGTTGAACACTGAAGCTTTCTTT. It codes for CASSAGQLNTEAFF.

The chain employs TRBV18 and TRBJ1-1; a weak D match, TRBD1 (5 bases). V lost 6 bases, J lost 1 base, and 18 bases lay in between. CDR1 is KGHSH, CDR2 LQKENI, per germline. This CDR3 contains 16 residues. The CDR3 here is CASSDRIWGGNTEAFF. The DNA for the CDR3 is TGTGCCAGCTCTGACAGAATATGGGGAGGGAACACTGAAGCTTTCTTT. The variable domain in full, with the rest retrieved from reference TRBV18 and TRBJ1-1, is NAGVMQNPRHLVRRRGQEARLRCSPMKGHSHVYWYRQLPEEGLKFMVYLQKENIIDESGMPKERFSAEFPKEGPSILRIQQVVRGDSAAYFCASSDRIWGGNTEAFFGQGTRLTVV.